A selection of T cell receptor beta chains follows, all from one sample in a study of T cells in Graves' hyperthyroidism and ophthalmopathy. MiXCR, applied by TCRdb to the multiplex PCR reads, yields one record per CDR3 protein. The sample has around 420,000 distinct CDR3 sequences; roughly 14% are singletons. The sample comprised blood. These receptor sequences come from a woman in her late teens or twenties with Graves' hyperthyroidism. The CDR3 runs from the conserved cysteine through the conserved F or W. A D gene is named only where the DNA matches it firmly. The listing skips clone size in some rows; elsewhere it reads once, few, many or a size class.

>TRBV10-3|NA|TRBJ1-2|many
TGTGCCATCAGTCCAGGCGCGCTGACCTCGTATGGCTACACCTTC
CAISPGALTSYGYTF
>TRBV7-2|NA|TRBJ2-7|many
TGTGCCAGCAGCTTTTCAGGGGCACGCTACGAGCAGTACTTC
CASSFSGARYEQYF
>TRBV28|NA|TRBJ2-1|many
TGTGCCAGCAGTTCCCCCTTTGGAGGGGGGGGGAACAATGAGCAGTTCTTC
CASSSPFGGGGNNEQFF
>TRBV18|NA|TRBJ2-3|few
TGTGCCAGCTCACTACGGGACACCACAGATACGCAGTATTTT
CASSLRDTTDTQYF
>TRBV24-1|NA|TRBJ2-1|few
TGTGCCACTCAGGTCGGGGGTTACAATGAGCAGTTCTTC
CATQVGGYNEQFF
>TRBV2|NA|TRBJ1-4|many
TGTGCCAGCATCAGAGGCAAGGGTCGGGGGCTCAGTGAAAAACTGTTTTTT
CASIRGKGRGLSEKLFF
>TRBV28|TRBD1|TRBJ1-3|many
TGTGCCAGCAGTCCCCTGGACAGGGGTGGAAACACCATATATTTT
CASSPLDRGGNTIYF
>TRBV20-1|NA|TRBJ2-7|NA
TGCAGTGCTAGAGATATTGAGGGTCACTACGAGCAGTACTTC
CSARDIEGHYEQYF
>TRBV20-1|NA|TRBJ1-1|many
TGCAGTGCTGTTGACGGAGACACTGAAGCTTTCTTT
CSAVDGDTEAFF
>TRBV7-3|NA|TRBJ2-2|few
TGTGCCAGCAGCTCACTCGAGCTCACGAACACCGGGGAGCTGTTTTTT
CASSSLELTNTGELFF
>TRBV27|NA|TRBJ2-1|once
TGTGCCGGCAGTCTAGGGGGGTGGAATGAGCAGTTCTTC
CAGSLGGWNEQFF
>TRBV18|NA|TRBJ1-1|many
TGTGCCAGCTCACCGGATACAGGGTGGGGGAACACTGAAGCTTTCTTT
CASSPDTGWGNTEAFF
>TRBV19|NA|TRBJ2-1|many
TGTGCCAGTAGTATTATAGCGACCTACTACAATGAGCAGTTCTTC
CASSIIATYYNEQFF
>TRBV3-1|TRBD2|TRBJ2-2|many
TGTGCCAGCAGCCAAGATGGGAGGGGCACCGGGGAGCTGTTTTTT
CASSQDGRGTGELFF
>TRBV7-9|TRBD2|TRBJ2-7|many
TGTGCCAGCAGTCCGCCTTGGCGGGAGCCGGTCGAGCAGTACTTC
CASSPPWREPVEQYF
>TRBV11-2|NA|TRBJ2-1|many
TGTGCCAGCGAGCTGGACATAGCCTACAATGAGCAGTTCTTC
CASELDIAYNEQFF
>TRBV28|TRBD2|TRBJ2-3|many
TGTGCCAGCAGGGAGGGCCCAGCGGGGGGGCGCACAGATACGCAGTATTTT
CASREGPAGGRTDTQYF
>TRBV20-1|NA|TRBJ1-6|many
TGCAGTGTTCCCCCGGACCCACTCGGGAATTCACCCCTCCACTTT
CSVPPDPLGNSPLHF
>TRBV9|NA|TRBJ2-1|many
TGTGCCAGCAGCGTAGTACCGGGTCTGTTCAATGAGCAGTTCTTC
CASSVVPGLFNEQFF
>TRBV12-3/TRBV12-4|NA|TRBJ2-5|many
TGTGCCAGCAGTTTAGCGGTAGGGGGTGGGTACTTC
CASSLAVGGGYF
>TRBV27|NA|TRBJ1-5|many
TGTGCCAGCAGTTTATCGGACCGTAGCGGTCAGCCCCAGCATTTT
CASSLSDRSGQPQHF
>TRBV20-1|NA|TRBJ2-3|many
TGCAGTGCTAGAGCGTGGGGCCCCAAGGGGGCAGATACGCAGTATTTT
CSARAWGPKGADTQYF
>TRBV7-2|NA|TRBJ2-7|many
TGTGCCAGCAGCAAAATGGGATACGAGCAGTACTTC
CASSKMGYEQYF
>TRBV5-1|NA|TRBJ2-5|NA
TGCGCCAGCAGCTTGGCGGGCAGCGGGTCGGAGACCCAGTACTTC
CASSLAGSGSETQYF
>TRBV6-1|TRBD2|TRBJ2-3|many
TGTGCCAGCCTGTGGATGGCGGGAGGAACAGATACGCAGTATTTT
CASLWMAGGTDTQYF
>TRBV28|NA|TRBJ2-7|many
TGTGCCAGCAGTTTAGGCAGGCAGAGCGAGCAGTACTTC
CASSLGRQSEQYF
>TRBV6-4|TRBD2|TRBJ2-3|many
TGTGCCAGCAGTGACTCTAGCGGGAACACAGATACGCAGTATTTT
CASSDSSGNTDTQYF
>TRBV28|NA|TRBJ2-7|many
TGTGCCAGCAGTTTAGCTTTTGGGGCAGCGTACGAGCAGTACTTC
CASSLAFGAAYEQYF
>TRBV6-2/TRBV6-3|TRBD1|TRBJ2-2|NA
TGTGCCAGCAGGACAGGGGCCGGGGAGCTGTTTTTT
CASRTGAGELFF
>TRBV15|NA|TRBJ2-3|many
TGTGCCACCAGCAGTGGGACACACGGCACAGATACGCAGTATTTT
CATSSGTHGTDTQYF
>TRBV4-2|TRBD2|TRBJ2-1|NA
TGTGCCAGCAGCCAAGATCCGGGACTAGCGGGAGTTAGCGATGAGCAGTTCTTC
CASSQDPGLAGVSDEQFF
>TRBV6-1|NA|TRBJ1-5|NA
TGTACCAGCAGTCCACTATCAGGGCAGGGCAATCAGCCCCAGCATTTT
CTSSPLSGQGNQPQHF
>TRBV3-1|NA|TRBJ2-1|many
TGTGCCAGCAGCCAAGTTCTCCATGAGCAGTTCTTC
CASSQVLHEQFF
>TRBV7-2|NA|TRBJ2-7|many
TGTGCCAGCAGCTTAGCTGTCGGGCAGTTATCCTCCTACGAGCAGTACTTC
CASSLAVGQLSSYEQYF
>TRBV20-1|NA|TRBJ2-1|many
TGCAGTGCCTTGAAGCATGAGCAGTTCTTC
CSALKHEQFF
>TRBV27|NA|TRBJ2-4|NA
TGTGCCAGCAGTTTAAGGGGCATTCAGTACTTC
CASSLRGIQYF
>TRBV7-3|TRBD2|TRBJ2-2|many
TGTGCCAGCAGCTTAAGAGCGGGGGGGATCTCGAACACCGGGGAGCTGTTTTTT
CASSLRAGGISNTGELFF
>TRBV6-1|TRBD1|TRBJ1-2|many
TGTGCCAGCAGTGAAAAAGGCATCGGCAGGGGGCTGGATGGCTACACCTTC
CASSEKGIGRGLDGYTF
>TRBV7-2|TRBD2|TRBJ2-5|many
TGTGCCAGCAGCTTCGGGACTAGCGGGGGGGAGACCCAGTACTTC
CASSFGTSGGETQYF
>TRBV5-6|NA|TRBJ1-2|NA
TGTGCCAGCAGCGCTGACCCCGCGAGAGGCTACACCTTC
CASSADPARGYTF
>TRBV5-1|NA|TRBJ1-4|many
TGCGCCAGCAGCTTCCGAGGAGCCGATGATGAAAAACTGTTTTTT
CASSFRGADDEKLFF
>TRBV5-8|TRBD2|TRBJ2-1|NA
TGTGCCAGCAGCTTGGAAGGCGGGGGGGTCAATGAGCAGTTCTTC
CASSLEGGGVNEQFF
>TRBV12-3/TRBV12-4|NA|TRBJ1-5|NA
TGTGCCAGCAGTTCCGGTGAACTCCATAGCAATCAGCCCCAGCATTTT
CASSSGELHSNQPQHF
>TRBV4-1|NA|TRBJ2-1|NA
TGCGCCAGCAGCCAAGGGGCTGGAGGGAGAATCTACAATGAGCAGTTCTTC
CASSQGAGGRIYNEQFF
>TRBV6-1|TRBD1|TRBJ1-6|few
TGTGCCAGCAGTGAAGGTTTAGCGGGACAGGGCCGGTCACCCCTCCACTTT
CASSEGLAGQGRSPLHF
>TRBV3-1|NA|TRBJ2-7|many
TGTGCCAGCAGCCAAGATCCCTCCCCCTACGAGCAGTACTTC
CASSQDPSPYEQYF
>TRBV6-2/TRBV6-3|TRBD1|TRBJ2-2|NA
TGTGCCAGCAGTCGCGGGACAGGGGTAACCGGGGAGCTGTTTTTT
CASSRGTGVTGELFF
>TRBV18|NA|TRBJ2-2|many
TGTGCCAGCTGGCGGGGAAGTACCGGGGAGCTGTTTTTT
CASWRGSTGELFF
>TRBV10-1|NA|TRBJ2-1|NA
TGCGCCAGCAGTGAGTCGTGGGGTCAGCCCTACAATGAGCAGTTCTTC
CASSESWGQPYNEQFF
>TRBV5-6|TRBD1|TRBJ1-1|NA
TGTGCCAGCAGCAACTCTCAGGGGGCTGGCACTGAAGCTTTCTTT
CASSNSQGAGTEAFF